The 30 T cell receptor beta chains in this list originate from one sample, sequenced in a study of blood T cell repertoires in COVID-19. Data came from immunoSEQ multiplex PCR; TCRdb stores just in-frame clones and leaves some out. The sample lists about 170,000 clones, 84% occurring once. Sequenced sample: PBMCs or T cells enriched from blood (not recorded which). These receptor sequences come from a man between 45 and 60 years old who had recovered from COVID-19.

V gene TRBV19 combines with J gene TRBJ1-1; D is ambiguous. Germline values: CDR1 LNHDA, CDR2 SQIVND (reference sequence). With 9 bases removed from V and 4 bases from J, the gap between germline ends came to 12 bases. The CDR3 sequence is 12 residues long. In DNA form, the CDR3 reads TGTGCCAGCACGGGTGGGAGCACTGAAGCTTTCTTT. It specifies CASTGGSTEAFF.

This clone was counted between two and nine times. The V and J genes are TRBV3-1 (or the pseudogene TRBV3-2) and TRBJ2-5; D gene ambiguous. The CDR3 sequence is 12 residues long. Between the trimmed V and J ends, which lost 7 bases and 5 bases, there was a span of 11 bases. From germline, CDR1 is LGHDT and CDR2 YNNKEL (reference sequence). CDR3 sequence reads: CASNAIGETQYF. Written as DNA, the CDR3 is TGTGCCAGCAATGCCATCGGGGAGACCCAGTACTTC.

The rearrangement links TRBV19 to TRBJ1-2, with a possible D match to TRBD1 (5 bases). CDR3 length: 12 residues. V was shortened by 7 bases and J by 5 bases, with 11 bases between the two germline ends. The V gene's germline CDR1 is LNHDA and CDR2 SQIVND (reference sequence). The CDR3 bases are TGTGCCAGTACGACAGATATATATGGCTACACCTTC. Its translation is CASTTDIYGYTF.

The V and J genes are TRBV12-5 and TRBJ1-6; the D gene is possibly TRBD1 (6 bases). CDR3 length: 15 amino acids. CDR1 is LGHNT, CDR2 FRNRAP, per germline. The germline V and J ends were trimmed by 6 bases and 7 bases, with 16 bases remaining between them. The CDR3 here is CASGLSTGRNSPLHF. CDR3 sequence (DNA): TGTGCTAGTGGCTTGAGCACAGGGCGGAATTCACCCCTCCACTTT. The variable domain in full, with the rest retrieved from reference TRBV12-5 and TRBJ1-6, is DARVTQTPRHKVTEMGQEVTMRCQPILGHNTVFWYRQTMMQGLELLAYFRNRAPLDDSGMPKDRFSAEMPDATLATLKIQPSEPRDSAVYFCASGLSTGRNSPLHFGNGTRLTVT.

The gene calls are TRBV7-2 and TRBJ1-4; TRBD1 matches 7 bases. CDR1 and CDR2 from the germline V gene are SGHTA and FQGNSA. Losses at the gene ends were 5 bases for V and 8 bases for J; bases not matched to a gene: 8. The CDR3 has 14 residues. CDR3 loop: CASSPDREPEKLFF. The CDR3 nucleotides read TGTGCCAGCAGCCCCGACAGGGAGCCCGAAAAACTGTTTTTT.

This sequence joins TRBV5-6 and TRBJ2-3, with TRBD2 as a possible D gene (7 bases). In germline, CDR1 is SGHDT, CDR2 YYEEEE. Deletions cut 4 bases from V and 6 bases from J, with 21 bases between. The CDR3 has 16 amino acids. This chain's CDR3 is CASSPKGGLTSDTQYF. CDR3 in DNA: TGTGCCAGCAGCCCAAAGGGGGGACTAACATCCGATACGCAGTATTTT.

This CDR3 reads CASSFYGQGAYGYTF. CDR3 DNA: TGTGCCAGCAGTTTTTATGGACAGGGCGCCTATGGCTACACCTTC. The chain combines TRBV27 with TRBJ1-2; 8 bases map to TRBD1. Trimming removed 3 bases from V and 4 bases from J; junction bases left unmatched: 7. Germline CDR1 MNHEY, CDR2 SMNVEV (reference sequence). This CDR3 spans 15 amino acids.

The chain links TRBV2 to TRBJ1-1; perhaps TRBD1 as D (6 bases). Trimming cost V 7 bases and J 0 bases, with 12 bases left between them. Germline V lookup: CDR1 SNHLY, CDR2 FYNNEI. The CDR3 extends over 14 amino acids. The CDR3 nucleotides read TGTGCCAGCACCCCTGGGACACTGAACACTGAAGCTTTCTTT. Translating gives CASTPGTLNTEAFF.

The chain is built from TRBV5-1 and TRBJ1-1; 8 bases are a match to TRBD1. Germline lookup yields CDR1 SGHRS and CDR2 YFSETQ. V lost 5 bases and J lost 1; bases outside the gene matches: 4. The CDR3 sequence is 14 residues long. The CDR3 DNA follows: TGCGCCAGCAGATCGGGACAGGAGAACACTGAAGCTTTCTTT. It codes for CASRSGQENTEAFF.

The rearrangement uses TRBV18 and TRBJ2-2; D remains ambiguous. Deletions cut 6 bases from V and 5 bases from J, with 19 bases between. This CDR3 comprises 16 residues. CDR1 is KGHSH, CDR2 LQKENI, per germline. CDR3 residues: CASSRPTVRGTGELFF. CDR3 bases: TGTGCCAGCTCGAGACCGACTGTGCGCGGTACCGGGGAGCTGTTTTTT.

This clone showed up just once. This chain links TRBV5-6 with TRBJ2-7; 7 bases map to TRBD1. V was pared by 5 bases and J by 1 base, with 6 bases of the junction left unmatched. Germline CDR1 reads SGHDT; CDR2 reads YYEEEE. This CDR3 is built from 14 residues. CDR3 residues: CASRGWTGSYEQYF. Written as DNA, the CDR3 is TGTGCCAGCAGAGGTTGGACAGGATCCTACGAGCAGTACTTC. Filled out from reference TRBV5-6 and TRBJ2-7, the complete variable domain reads DAGVTQSPTHLIKTRGQQVTLRCSPKSGHDTVSWYQQALGQGPQFIFQYYEEEERQRGNFPDRFSGHQFPNYSSELNVNALLLGDSALYLCASRGWTGSYEQYFGPGTRLTVT.

This chain joins TRBV4-3 and TRBJ2-3, with 7 bases aligning to TRBD2. V trimming: 0 bases; J trimming: 1 base; junction bases outside the gene matches: 4. Germline V gene lookup returns CDR1 LGHNA and CDR2 YSLEER. CDR3 size: 16 residues. CDR3 DNA sequence: TGCGCCAGCAGCCAAGATTTGGGGGGGGGCACAGATACGCAGTATTTT. Its translation: CASSQDLGGGTDTQYF.

This chain links TRBV2 with TRBJ1-2; the D is unclear. Between the trimmed V and J ends, which lost 7 bases and 7 bases, there was a span of 10 bases. The CDR3 runs 11 residues. Germline V gene sequence: CDR1 SNHLY, CDR2 FYNNEI. CDR3 sequence (DNA): TGTGCCAGCAACGGCCGGGGTGGCTACACCTTC. This codes for CASNGRGGYTF.

The V call is TRBV7-6, the J call TRBJ2-2; perhaps TRBD1 as D (6 bases). The CDR3 spans 14 residues. V gave up 6 bases and J gave up 2 bases, with 10 bases separating them. Germline CDR1 is SGHVS and CDR2 is FNYEAQ. This CDR3 is CASRGQTNTGELFF. CDR3 DNA: TGTGCCAGCAGAGGACAGACCAACACCGGGGAGCTGTTTTTT.

Note on this clone: Other DNA sequences in this specimen translate into the identical CDR3. J is TRBJ2-7 and V is TRBV5-6; tentative D call: TRBD2 (6 bases). The germline gives CDR1 SGHDT, CDR2 YYEEEE. Trimming left V 0 bases short and J 4 bases short, with 11 bases between. The CDR3 has 14 amino acids. CDR3: CASSLAGTAYEQYF. The CDR3, as DNA: TGTGCCAGCAGCTTGGCGGGGACTGCTTACGAGCAGTACTTC.

The genes are TRBV4-3 and TRBJ2-7; the match to TRBD1 covers 11 bases. Trimming removed 5 bases from V and 0 bases from J; junction bases left unmatched: 12. CDR1 and CDR2 (germline): LGHNA, YSLEER. The CDR3 runs to 18 residues. CDR3 coding DNA: TGCGCCAGCAGCTCGGACAGGGGGCCCTGTTCAGTCTCCTACGAGCAGTACTTC. Translating gives CASSSDRGPCSVSYEQYF.

This rearrangement joins TRBV30 to TRBJ2-7; no clear D. V was pared by 1 base and J by 5 bases, with 18 bases between. Germline CDR1 GTSNPN, CDR2 SVGIG (reference sequence). The CDR3 consists of 15 residues. CDR3 in DNA: TGTGCCTGGAGTGGAATAATGAGCCTCCGTGACGAGCAGTACTTC. Encoded protein: CAWSGIMSLRDEQYF.

The chain joins TRBV20-1 to TRBJ1-2, with D possibly being TRBD1 (6 bases). V dropped 3 bases and J dropped 2 bases, with 16 bases sitting between them. Germline CDR1 reads DFQATT; CDR2 reads SNEGSKA (reference sequence). This CDR3 spans 15 amino acids. For the CDR3, the DNA is TGCAGTGCTAGTAACGCCCTCGGACAGAACTATGGCTACACCTTC. This translates into CSASNALGQNYGYTF.

Concerning this clone itself: At the DNA level, this CDR3 is encoded by other sequences in the same sample as well. The chain links TRBV6-5 to TRBJ2-6, with D hard to call. The CDR3 contains 14 residues. Germline V CDR1 and CDR2: MNHEY, SVGAGI. Trimming cost V 3 bases and J 1 base, with 4 bases left between them. In DNA form, the CDR3 reads TGTGCCAGCAGTTATTCTTCTGGGGCCAACGTCCTGACTTTC. Residues: CASSYSSGANVLTF.

V gene TRBV7-9 combines with J gene TRBJ1-2, with unresolved D. The V gene lost 4 bases and the J gene lost 8 bases, with 11 bases spanning the gap. In germline, CDR1 is SEHNR, CDR2 FQNEAQ (reference sequence). The CDR3 is made up of 12 amino acids. The CDR3: CASSSFGVGYTF. In DNA form, the CDR3 reads TGTGCCAGCAGCTCGTTCGGGGTGGGCTACACCTTC. The full variable domain, completed using reference TRBV7-9 and TRBJ1-2, is DTGVSQNPRHKITKRGQNVTFRCDPISEHNRLYWYRQTLGQGPEFLTYFQNEAQLEKSRLLSDRFSAERPKGSFSTLEIQRTEQGDSAMYLCASSSFGVGYTFGSGTRLTVV.

The chain is built from TRBV5-1 and TRBJ1-5, with 11 bases fitting TRBD1. The ends lost 3 bases at V and 0 bases at J; junction bases unmatched: 8. CDR1 SGHRS and CDR2 YFSETQ come from the germline V gene. This CDR3 has 18 amino acids. CDR3 region: CASSSDRGRSNSNQPQHF. The DNA of the CDR3 is TGCGCCAGCAGCTCGGACAGGGGGCGGTCGAATAGCAATCAGCCCCAGCATTTT.

The J gene is TRBJ2-5, the V gene TRBV6-2 or TRBV6-3; tentatively, D is TRBD1 (5 bases). CDR1 and CDR2 (germline): MNHEY, SVGEGT. The CDR3 is made up of 15 amino acids. The V end lost 2 bases, the J end lost 3 bases, and 13 bases lay between the germline ends. The chain's CDR3 is CASSYDKAGKETQYF. Here the CDR3 DNA reads TGTGCCAGCAGTTACGATAAAGCAGGGAAAGAGACCCAGTACTTC.

The V gene is TRBV12-3 or TRBV12-4, the J gene TRBJ1-2, with TRBD1 matching 9 bases. V was pared by 8 bases and J by 4 bases, with 5 bases of the junction left unmatched. The CDR3 has 13 amino acids. CDR3 sequence reads: CASATGGVYGYTF. The CDR3 DNA follows: TGTGCCAGCGCTACAGGGGGCGTCTATGGCTACACCTTC.

The V gene is TRBV7-9, the J gene TRBJ1-2; TRBD1 matches at 8 bases. This CDR3 contains 15 residues. The junction had 5 bases not matched to a gene; V was cut back by 0 bases and J by 5 bases. CDR1 is SEHNR, CDR2 FQNEAQ, per germline (reference sequence). CDR3 DNA sequence: TGTGCCAGCAGCTTAGCGCTAACAGGGGGTTATGGCTACACCTTC. Protein: CASSLALTGGYGYTF.

The chain uses TRBV2 and TRBJ1-4, with D unclear. Germline V gene lookup returns CDR1 SNHLY and CDR2 FYNNEI. The CDR3 is made up of 13 amino acids. V lost 2 bases and J 4 bases, leaving 5 bases between the germline ends. The CDR3 nucleotides are TGTGCCAGCAGTGAACAGAATAATGAAAAACTGTTTTTT. Translated, it gives CASSEQNNEKLFF.

The V and J genes are TRBV9 and TRBJ1-4; the match to TRBD1 covers 7 bases. Germline CDR1 and CDR2: SGDLS and YYNGEE. There are 15 residues in the CDR3. The ends lost 3 bases at V and 8 bases at J; junction bases unmatched: 10. CDR3 loop: CASSAGGGALEKLFF. The DNA for the CDR3 is TGTGCCAGCAGCGCGGGAGGGGGCGCCTTGGAAAAACTGTTTTTT.

The genes are TRBV18 and TRBJ2-5; D is possibly TRBD2 (7 bases). The CDR3 has 16 residues. CDR1 and CDR2 from the germline V gene are KGHSH and LQKENI. Deletions cut 3 bases from V and 3 bases from J, with 17 bases between. The CDR3 here is CASSPPGWGGEETQYF. CDR3 bases: TGTGCCAGCTCACCTCCGGGGTGGGGGGGCGAAGAGACCCAGTACTTC. Looking up the rest from reference TRBV18 and TRBJ2-5 gives the full variable domain: NAGVMQNPRHLVRRRGQEARLRCSPMKGHSHVYWYRQLPEEGLKFMVYLQKENIIDESGMPKERFSAEFPKEGPSILRIQQVVRGDSAAYFCASSPPGWGGEETQYFGPGTRLLVL.

The chain joins TRBV5-1 to TRBJ2-1; TRBD1 matches at 7 bases. There are 16 residues in the CDR3. Germline CDR1 SGHRS, CDR2 YFSETQ. The V gene end was trimmed by 1 base and the J gene end by 4 bases; junction bases not matched to a gene: 8. The CDR3 spells CASSLIDRASYNEQFF. CDR3 sequence (DNA): TGCGCCAGCAGCTTGATCGACAGGGCCTCGTACAATGAGCAGTTCTTC.

Here the CDR3 reads CASSRVGGGKETQYF. The CDR3 DNA reads TGTGCCAGCAGCCGGGTGGGCGGGGGAAAAGAGACCCAGTACTTC. The chain employs TRBV7-2 and TRBJ2-5, with TRBD2 matching over 7 bases. The length of the CDR3 is 15 residues. V was clipped by 5 bases and J by 3 bases; unmatched bases: 9. The germline V gene has CDR1 SGHTA and CDR2 FQGNSA.

The gene calls are TRBV18 and TRBJ1-6, with 8 bases matching TRBD1. Germline CDR1 reads KGHSH; CDR2 reads LQKENI. CDR3 length: 17 residues. V shed 2 bases and J 6 bases; nucleotides not matched to a gene: 9. The CDR3, as DNA: TGTGCCAGCTCACCATCGGCCCAGGGGGCGTTTAATTCACCCCTCCACTTT. It yields the protein CASSPSAQGAFNSPLHF.